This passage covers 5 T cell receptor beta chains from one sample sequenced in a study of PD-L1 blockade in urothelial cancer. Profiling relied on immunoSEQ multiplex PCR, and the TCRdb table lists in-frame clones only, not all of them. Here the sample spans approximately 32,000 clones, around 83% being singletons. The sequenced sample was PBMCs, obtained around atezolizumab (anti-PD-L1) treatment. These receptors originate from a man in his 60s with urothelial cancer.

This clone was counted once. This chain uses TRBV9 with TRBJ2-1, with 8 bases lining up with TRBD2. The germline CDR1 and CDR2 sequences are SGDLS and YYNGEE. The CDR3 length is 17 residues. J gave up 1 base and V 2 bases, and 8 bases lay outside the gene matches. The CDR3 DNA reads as TGTGCCAGCAGCGTCGGAGGACTAGCAGGGTCCTACAATGAGCAGTTCTTC. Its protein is CASSVGGLAGSYNEQFF.

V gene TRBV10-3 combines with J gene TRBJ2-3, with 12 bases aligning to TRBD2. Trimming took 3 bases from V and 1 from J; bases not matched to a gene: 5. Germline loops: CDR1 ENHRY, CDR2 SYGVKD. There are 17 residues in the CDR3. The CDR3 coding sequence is TGTGCCATCAGTGACCTAGCGGGGGGGCTAGGCACAGATACGCAGTATTTT. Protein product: CAISDLAGGLGTDTQYF.

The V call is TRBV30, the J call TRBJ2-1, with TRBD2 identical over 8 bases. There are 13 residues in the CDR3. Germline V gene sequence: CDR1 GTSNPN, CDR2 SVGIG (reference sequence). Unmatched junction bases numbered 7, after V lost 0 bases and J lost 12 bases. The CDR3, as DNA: TGTGCCTGGAGTGTAGCGGGGGATACAGGGCAGTTCTTC. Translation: CAWSVAGDTGQFF.

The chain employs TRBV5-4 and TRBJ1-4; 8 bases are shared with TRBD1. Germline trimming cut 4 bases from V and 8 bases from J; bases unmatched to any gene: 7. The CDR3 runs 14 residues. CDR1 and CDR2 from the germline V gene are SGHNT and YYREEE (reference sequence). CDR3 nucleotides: TGTGCCAGCAGCGTGACAGGGGCGCAGGAAAAACTGTTTTTT. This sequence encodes CASSVTGAQEKLFF.

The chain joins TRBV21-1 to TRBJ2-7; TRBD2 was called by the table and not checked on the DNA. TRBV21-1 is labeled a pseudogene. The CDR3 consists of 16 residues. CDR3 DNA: TGTGCCAGCAGCAAAGCCCGGACTAGCGGGAGTTACGAGCAGTACTTC. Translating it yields CASSKARTSGSYEQYF.